This entry lists 29 T cell receptor beta chains sequenced from one sample in a study of T cells expressing NK-cell markers. TCRdb re-called the 5' RACE reads and shows each CDR3 protein once, DNA omitted. The sample holds about 450,000 distinct CDR3 sequences. Sequenced sample: blood T cells: a sorted CD56 or NKG2C T cell subset, CD4+ or CD8+ T cells, or bulk PBMC T cells (not recorded which). The receptors were sampled from a woman aged 18-69 years in good health.

The genes are TRBV19 and TRBJ2-1; no DNA is available, so the TRBD1 call from TCRdb remains unchecked. The germline CDR1 and CDR2 sequences are LNHDA and SQIVND (reference sequence). The CDR3 is 16 residues long. The CDR3 sequence is CASSIDLPRGYNEQFF.

The rearrangement links TRBV20-1 to TRBJ1-3. Germline CDR1 and CDR2: DFQATT and SNEGSKA (reference sequence). This CDR3 has 14 amino acids. CDR3 amino acids: CSARESDSGNTIYF.

The J gene is TRBJ1-2, the V gene TRBV9. This CDR3 is built from 17 residues. The germline CDR1 and CDR2 sequences are SGDLS and YYNGEE. The CDR3 loop is CASSAVSTGTTGWVYTF.

This CDR3 reads CAIMVGNTGELFF. The chain combines TRBV28 with TRBJ2-2. This CDR3 has 13 residues. CDR1 is MDHEN, CDR2 SYDVKM, per germline.

The chain links TRBV9 to TRBJ1-3; TCRdb reports TRBD1, a call that lacks DNA to check it against. The CDR3 extends over 15 amino acids. CDR1 and CDR2 from the germline V gene are SGDLS and YYNGEE. CDR3: CASSASGADGNTIYF. Supplemented by reference TRBV9 and TRBJ1-3, the full variable domain reads DSGVTQTPKHLITATGQRVTLRCSPRSGDLSVYWYQQSLDQGLQFLIQYYNGEERAKGNILERFSAQQFPDLHSELNLSSLELGDSALYFCASSASGADGNTIYFGEGSWLTVV.

The J gene is TRBJ1-3, the V gene TRBV19; TCRdb's D call, TRBD1, is unchecked because there is no DNA. Looked up from germline, CDR1 is LNHDA and CDR2 is SQIVND (reference sequence). The CDR3 contains 17 residues. CDR3 residues: CASTPGTVVHSGNTIYF.

The rearrangement uses TRBV12-3 or TRBV12-4 and TRBJ2-5. This CDR3 spans 11 amino acids. This CDR3 is CASSFSETQYF.

The chain has TRBV4-1 and TRBJ1-4; TCRdb designates TRBD1, a call that cannot be tested without DNA. The CDR3 has 16 amino acids. CDR1 is MGHRA and CDR2 is YSYEKL in the germline V gene. CDR3: CASSQVSGGLNEKLFF.

V is TRBV18 and J is TRBJ2-2; the D call of TRBD1 rests on TCRdb alone, since no DNA is present to check it. There are 15 residues in the CDR3. The V gene's germline CDR1 is KGHSH and CDR2 LQKENI. This chain's CDR3 is CASSQDNTGAGELFF.

The chain links TRBV18 to TRBJ2-3; without DNA, the TCRdb call of TRBD1 cannot be checked. Germline V gives CDR1 KGHSH, CDR2 LQKENI. CDR3 length: 15 residues. CDR3 region: CASSRGQLSTDTQYF.

The chain combines TRBV5-1 with TRBJ2-2. Germline CDR1 SGHRS, CDR2 YFSETQ. This CDR3 has 16 residues. CDR3 loop: CASRLITDLNTGELFF.

J is TRBJ2-3 and V is TRBV7-6; as DNA is missing, the TRBD2 call by TCRdb cannot be tested. This CDR3 spans 16 amino acids. From germline, CDR1 is SGHVS and CDR2 FNYEAQ. CDR3 protein: CASSPSGASETDTQYF.

The gene calls are TRBV7-2 and TRBJ2-5. The germline gives CDR1 SGHTA, CDR2 FQGNSA. The CDR3 runs to 12 residues. The CDR3 sequence is CASNLNSGTQYF.

V is TRBV7-3 and J is TRBJ2-3; the D gene TCRdb calls, TRBD1, cannot be checked with no DNA. The germline V gene has CDR1 SGHTA and CDR2 FQGTGA. The CDR3 sequence is 13 residues long. The CDR3 here is CASSLLPGDTQYF.

The chain is built from TRBV7-2 and TRBJ2-5. The CDR3 is 13 residues long. The germline V gene has CDR1 SGHTA and CDR2 FQGNSA. The CDR3 loop is CASSFSQQETQYF.

The rearrangement links TRBV20-1 to TRBJ2-5; the TCRdb call, TRBD1, lacks DNA for checking. Germline values: CDR1 DFQATT, CDR2 SNEGSKA (reference sequence). CDR3 size: 16 residues. This CDR3 reads CSARDRWDARQETQYF.

The V and J genes are TRBV6-2 or TRBV6-3 and TRBJ2-1; TCRdb designates TRBD2, a call that cannot be tested without DNA. The CDR3 has 13 residues. The germline V gene has CDR1 MNHEY and CDR2 SVGEGT. The CDR3 region is CASRSGGAVEQFF.

The chain carries TRBV6-6 and TRBJ2-7; the D call from TCRdb, TRBD1, cannot be confirmed without DNA. CDR3 length: 13 amino acids. The germline V gene encodes CDR1 MNHNY and CDR2 SVGAGI (reference sequence). CDR3 in amino acids: CASSYSIGAEQYF.

This chain connects TRBV7-2 to TRBJ1-2; TCRdb designates TRBD1, a call that cannot be tested without DNA. Germline loops: CDR1 SGHTA, CDR2 FQGNSA. The CDR3 contains 16 residues. CDR3 protein: CASSARQNDRANGYTF.

This CDR3 is CASSFVDYNEQFF. The chain joins TRBV12-3 or TRBV12-4 to TRBJ2-1. This CDR3 comprises 13 residues.

The J gene is TRBJ2-5, the V gene TRBV12-3 or TRBV12-4; TCRdb proposes TRBD2, but this gene call is untestable without DNA. The CDR3 has 17 amino acids. CDR3 sequence: CASSLALSSGTQETQYF.

The chain links TRBV10-3 to TRBJ2-7. The CDR3 contains 14 residues. Per germline, CDR1 ENHRY and CDR2 SYGVKD. CDR3 residues: CAIGSLATSYEQYF.

The V call is TRBV11-2, the J call TRBJ2-5; TCRdb's assignment of TRBD2 cannot be checked, as there is no DNA. Germline CDR1 and CDR2: SGHAT and FQNNGV. The CDR3 spans 15 residues. The chain's CDR3 is CASSFGGAGPETQYF.

The genes are TRBV10-3 and TRBJ2-3; absent DNA, TCRdb's TRBD2 call cannot be checked. The CDR3 contains 14 residues. Germline loops: CDR1 ENHRY, CDR2 SYGVKD. CDR3: CAISEYPSEGTQYF.

The J gene is TRBJ2-1, the V gene TRBV27; TCRdb lists TRBD2, though no DNA is available to test this call. CDR3 length: 14 amino acids. Germline V gene lookup returns CDR1 MNHEY and CDR2 SMNVEV (reference sequence). CDR3 in amino acids: CASSLGTSLHEQFF.

The CDR3 reads CATSGTANTGELFF. V and J are TRBV24-1 and TRBJ2-2; checking the TCRdb D call of TRBD1 is not possible without DNA. CDR1 is KGHDR and CDR2 is SFDVKD in the germline V gene. The CDR3 extends over 14 amino acids.

The CDR3 loop is CATKGLAVTQYF. The chain carries TRBV15 and TRBJ2-5; TCRdb's D call of TRBD2 is untestable without DNA. The CDR3 contains 12 residues. In germline, CDR1 is LNHNV, CDR2 YYDKDF (reference sequence).

The chain recombines TRBV6-5 with TRBJ1-2; TCRdb's D call, TRBD1, is unchecked because there is no DNA. The CDR3 runs 12 residues. Germline V gene data show CDR1 as MNHEY and CDR2 as SVGAGI. The CDR3: CASREQGDGYTF.

V is TRBV24-1 and J is TRBJ2-1; the TRBD1 assignment by TCRdb is unverifiable without DNA. The CDR3 sequence is 16 residues long. In germline, CDR1 is KGHDR, CDR2 SFDVKD. CDR3: CATSATTGGAYNEQFF.